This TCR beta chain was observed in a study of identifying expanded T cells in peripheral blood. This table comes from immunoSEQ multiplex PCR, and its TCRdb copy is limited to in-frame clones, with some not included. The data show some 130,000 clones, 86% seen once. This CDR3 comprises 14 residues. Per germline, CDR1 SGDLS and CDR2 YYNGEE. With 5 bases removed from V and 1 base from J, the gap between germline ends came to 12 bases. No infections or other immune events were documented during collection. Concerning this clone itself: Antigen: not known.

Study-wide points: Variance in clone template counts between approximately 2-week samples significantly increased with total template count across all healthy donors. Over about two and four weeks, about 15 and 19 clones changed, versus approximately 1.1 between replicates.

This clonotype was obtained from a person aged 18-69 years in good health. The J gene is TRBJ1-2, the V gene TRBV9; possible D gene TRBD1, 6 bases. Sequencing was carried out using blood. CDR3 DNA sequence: TGTGCCAGCAGAACCTCAGGGGATAACTATGGCTACACCTTC. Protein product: CASRTSGDNYGYTF.